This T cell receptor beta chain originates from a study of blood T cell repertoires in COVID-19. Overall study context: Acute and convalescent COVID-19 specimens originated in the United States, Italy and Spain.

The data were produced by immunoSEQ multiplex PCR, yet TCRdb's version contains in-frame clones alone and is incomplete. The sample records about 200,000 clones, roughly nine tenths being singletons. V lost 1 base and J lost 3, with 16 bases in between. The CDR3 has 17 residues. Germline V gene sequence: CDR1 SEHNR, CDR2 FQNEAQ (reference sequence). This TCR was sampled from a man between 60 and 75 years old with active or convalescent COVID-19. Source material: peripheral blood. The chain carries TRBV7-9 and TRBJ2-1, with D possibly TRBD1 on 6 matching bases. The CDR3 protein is CASSLGGNRADYNEQFF. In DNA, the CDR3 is TGTGCCAGCAGCTTAGGGGGGAACAGGGCGGACTACAATGAGCAGTTCTTC.